Listed here are 15 T cell receptor beta chains from one sample, sequenced in a study of Graves' ophthalmopathy and Graves' hyperthyroidism. The sequenced template was RNA, covering the TCR beta CDR3 region. Amplification began with first-round RT-PCR using HTBI primers, then second-round multiplex PCR was performed. TCRdb re-derived calls from the multiplex PCR reads in MiXCR, one entry per CDR3 protein. The sample lists tens of thousands of distinct CDR3 sequences, 45% to 60% occurring once. Sequences were obtained from peripheral blood. Receptors were obtained from an adult woman with stable Graves' hyperthyroidism.

The sample holds a few counts of this clonotype. The chain is built from TRBV10-3 and TRBJ1-2; D call uncertain. Trimming left V 0 bases short and J 8 bases short, with 10 bases between. The CDR3 covers 13 residues. CDR1 and CDR2 (germline): ENHRY, SYGVKD. DNA of the CDR3: TGTGCCATCAGTGAGTCTAACGGCGAGGGCTACACCTTC. Protein sequence: CAISESNGEGYTF.

The rearrangement links TRBV12-3 or TRBV12-4 to TRBJ2-2; D could derive from TRBD1 or TRBD2 (6 bases each). This CDR3 region has 15 residues. The ends were cut back, 0 bases at V and 7 bases at J, with 12 bases in the middle. In DNA form, the CDR3 reads TGTGCCAGCAGTTTAGCTAGGGGGGCCATCGGGGAGCTGTTTTTT. Translation: CASSLARGAIGELFF.

Concerning this clonotype itself: It is likely a read error, because the conserved phenylalanine at the end of the CDR3 is missing. The DNA is left out, because the CDR3 cannot be placed on it with certainty; the CDR3 is given as TCRdb lists it. V is TRBV14 and J is TRBJ1-1; whether TRBD1, the table's D call, matches the DNA was not checked. Inclusive of both ends, the CDR3 amounts to 14 amino acids. Germline assignment: CDR1 SGHDN and CDR2 FVKESK. The CDR3 protein is CASSQVSGGTEAFL.

The V call is TRBV20-1, the J call TRBJ2-1, with 9 bases matching TRBD1. The germline V gene encodes CDR1 DFQATT and CDR2 SNEGSKA (reference sequence). The ends lost 0 bases at V and 8 bases at J; junction bases unmatched: 8. The CDR3 extends over 15 amino acids. The CDR3 DNA is TGCAGTGCTAGAGATTTCGGGACAGGGTTTTATGAGCAGTTCTTC. This translates into CSARDFGTGFYEQFF.

This clonotype has only one observation. V and J are TRBV27 and TRBJ2-5, with 11 bases lining up with TRBD2. Germline V CDR1 and CDR2: MNHEY, SMNVEV (reference sequence). The V and J ends lost 8 bases and 5 bases, in that order; junction bases with no gene match: 13. The CDR3 length is 16 residues. CDR3 bases: TGTGCCAGCGGATCCCCGACTAGCGGGATTCATGAGACCCAGTACTTC. It yields the protein CASGSPTSGIHETQYF.

This clonotype showed up many times. A single base separates this from a much larger clone, so it may be a read error. This chain joins TRBV4-1 and TRBJ2-7, with 11 bases fitting TRBD2. This CDR3 contains 17 residues. The V gene's germline CDR1 is MGHRA and CDR2 YSYEKL. V shed 5 bases and J 2 bases; nucleotides not matched to a gene: 11. The CDR3 DNA follows: TGCGCCAGCAGCTACAAGACTAGCGGGGCCAGCGCCTACGAGCAGTACTTC. This encodes CASSYKTSGASAYEQYF.

On this clonotype: At one end, the junction sequence differs from germline, possibly due to a read error. J is TRBJ1-3 and V is TRBV5-6, with a possible D match to TRBD1 (6 bases). The V gene's germline CDR1 is SGHDT and CDR2 YYEEEE. The CDR3 length is 13 residues. CDR3 sequence: CASSAPPGGHLYF. The CDR3 DNA sequence: TGTGCCAGCAGCGCGCCACCCGGGGGACACTTATACTTT.

This clonotype rates as medium-sized. This chain connects TRBV20-1 to TRBJ2-7; 8 positions match TRBD2. CDR3 length equals 16 residues. Per germline, CDR1 DFQATT and CDR2 SNEGSKA (reference sequence). With 0 bases clipped from V and 2 bases from J, the junction kept 9 bases outside the gene matches. CDR3: CSARDRVTSGTYEQYF. The CDR3 nucleotides are TGCAGTGCTAGAGATCGTGTAACTAGCGGTACCTACGAGCAGTACTTC.

By sample fraction, this clonotype is medium-sized. The genes are TRBV10-1 and TRBJ2-3; tentatively, D is TRBD2 (5 bases). Per germline, CDR1 WNHNN and CDR2 SYGVQD (reference sequence). The V and J ends lost 4 bases and 2 bases respectively, with 10 bases between them. The length of the CDR3 is 14 residues. The CDR3 nucleotides are TGCGCCAGCAGTGGCGACTACACCACAGATACGCAGTATTTT. This codes for CASSGDYTTDTQYF.

This rearrangement joins TRBV5-8 to TRBJ2-7; unclear D gene. Between the trimmed V and J ends, which lost 4 bases and 2 bases, there was a span of 1 base. Germline V CDR1 and CDR2: SGHTS, YDEGEE. The CDR3 covers 10 residues. The CDR3 protein is CASSPYEQYF. CDR3 coding DNA: TGTGCCAGCAGCCCCTACGAGCAGTACTTC.

This clonotype was recorded many times. J is TRBJ2-3 and V is TRBV28; D unclear. This CDR3 has 15 amino acids. Per the germline V gene, CDR1 is MDHEN and CDR2 is SYDVKM. Trimming removed 4 bases from V and 2 bases from J, with 13 bases in between. The CDR3 nucleotides are TGTGCCAGCAGTTCTCCTTCACGGTCCACAGATACGCAGTATTTT. Translated, it gives CASSSPSRSTDTQYF. The full variable domain, completed using reference TRBV28 and TRBJ2-3, is DVKVTQSSRYLVKRTGEKVFLECVQDMDHENMFWYRQDPGLGLRLIYFSYDVKMKEKGDIPEGYSVSREKKERFSLILESASTNQTSMYLCASSSPSRSTDTQYFGPGTRLTVL.

This clonotype has only one observation. The DNA is omitted, as the CDR3 cannot be located on it reliably, and the CDR3 follows TCRdb's listing. This chain connects TRBV7-8 to TRBJ2-1. The germline CDR1 and CDR2 sequences are SGHVS and FQNEAQ. Inclusive of both ends, the CDR3 amounts to 22 amino acids. This chain's CDR3 is CASSFYICSANSMDSIYNEQFF.

In regard to this clonotype: This likely comes from a read error, as the CDR3 has no conserved phenylalanine or tryptophan at its end. The chain joins TRBV5-1 to TRBJ2-7; perhaps TRBD1 as D (5 bases). Per germline, CDR1 SGHRS and CDR2 YFSETQ. Trimming removed 4 bases at V and 0 bases at J, with 17 bases between. This CDR3 spans 16 amino acids. The DNA for the CDR3 is TGCGCCAGCAGCGAAAGTAGCTCTGGGGCCTCCTACGAGCAGTACCTC. It codes for CASSESSSGASYEQYL.

There are a few counts of this clonotype. The CDR3 nucleotides are TGCAGCGTTGAAGGGGACAGGGTTTCTGACGAGCAGTACTTC. Its translation: CSVEGDRVSDEQYF. The chain joins TRBV29-1 to TRBJ2-7; TRBD1 aligns across 9 bases. Germline values: CDR1 SQVTM, CDR2 ANQGSEA. The ends lost 1 base at V and 5 bases at J; junction bases unmatched: 6. The CDR3 sequence is 14 residues long.

This clonotype was counted once. The DNA for the CDR3 is TGCAGTGCGCTGGACCAGGGATCCTACGAGCAGTACTTC. This encodes CSALDQGSYEQYF. The chain is built from TRBV20-1 and TRBJ2-7; a weak D match, TRBD1 (5 bases). Trimming stripped 6 bases from V and 1 base from J, with 13 bases between. This CDR3 contains 13 residues. Germline V gene data show CDR1 as DFQATT and CDR2 as SNEGSKA (reference sequence).